This T cell receptor beta chain was found in a study of cytomegalovirus exposure and HLA in healthy donors. At the level of the study: In an early release, HLA-typed donors contributed approximately 82 million unique TCR sequences.

All donors participated as healthy donors of bone marrow. 13 Jbeta primers and 60 Vbeta primers were used for the PCR. The assay was immunoSEQ multiplex PCR, and TCRdb's table has in-frame clones only and misses some. The table includes 100,000 to 150,000 clones, 60% to 80% detected once. Concerning this clone itself: Its specificity is unknown.

Study conclusions and caveats: Earlier results showed most TCR beta V segments being productive about 87% or about 30% of the time. Available immune exposure information covered CMV serostatus only.

The CDR3 sequence is 18 residues long. This chain connects TRBV23-1 to TRBJ2-5, with 8 bases matching TRBD1. The J call is uncertain, as TRBJ2-7 better fits the DNA end. TRBV23-1 falls under the ORF class, with uncertain function. The source of this sequence is a female donor in good health and CMV-seronegative. Sample: PBMCs. The CDR3 DNA follows: TGCGCCAGCAGTCAGCCCCGGGACAGGACAGAAAAAGAGAACGAGCAGTACTTC. Protein: CASSQPRDRTEKENEQYF.